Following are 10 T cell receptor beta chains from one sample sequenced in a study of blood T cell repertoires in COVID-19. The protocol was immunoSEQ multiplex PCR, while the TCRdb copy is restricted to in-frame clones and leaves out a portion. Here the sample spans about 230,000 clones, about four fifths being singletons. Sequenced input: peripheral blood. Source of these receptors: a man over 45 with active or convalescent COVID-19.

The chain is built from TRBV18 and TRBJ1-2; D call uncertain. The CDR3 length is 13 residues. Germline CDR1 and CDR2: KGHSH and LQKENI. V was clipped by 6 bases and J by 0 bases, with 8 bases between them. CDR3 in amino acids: CASSPQTNYGYTF. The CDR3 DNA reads TGTGCCAGCTCCCCCCAGACTAACTATGGCTACACCTTC.

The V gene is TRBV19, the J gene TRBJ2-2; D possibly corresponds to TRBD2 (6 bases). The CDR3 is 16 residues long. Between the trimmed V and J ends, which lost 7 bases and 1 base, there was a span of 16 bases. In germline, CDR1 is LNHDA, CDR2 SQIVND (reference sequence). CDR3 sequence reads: CASTDHYGRNTGELFF. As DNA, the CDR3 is TGTGCCAGTACCGATCATTACGGGAGGAACACCGGGGAGCTGTTTTTT.

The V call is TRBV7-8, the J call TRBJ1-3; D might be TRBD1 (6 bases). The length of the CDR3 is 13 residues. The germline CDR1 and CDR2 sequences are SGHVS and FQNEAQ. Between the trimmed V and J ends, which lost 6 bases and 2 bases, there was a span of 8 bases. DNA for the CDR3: TGTGCCAGCAGGAGGACAGCTGGAAACACCATATATTTT. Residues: CASRRTAGNTIYF.

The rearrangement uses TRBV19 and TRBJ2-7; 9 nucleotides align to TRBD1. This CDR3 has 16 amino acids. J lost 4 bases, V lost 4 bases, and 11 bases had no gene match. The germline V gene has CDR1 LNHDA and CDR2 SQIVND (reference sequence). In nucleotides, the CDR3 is TGTGCCAGTAGTACGCTCGGGGACAGGGAAAGGTACGAGCAGTACTTC. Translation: CASSTLGDRERYEQYF.

CDR3 nucleotides: TGCGCCAGCAGCGACGACTCTCCGAACACTGAAGCTTTCTTT. Amino acid sequence: CASSDDSPNTEAFF. The genes are TRBV4-1 and TRBJ1-1; D remains unclear. The CDR3 loop spans 14 amino acids. Germline CDR1 reads MGHRA; CDR2 reads YSYEKL. V was pared by 5 bases and J by 1 base, with 11 bases between.

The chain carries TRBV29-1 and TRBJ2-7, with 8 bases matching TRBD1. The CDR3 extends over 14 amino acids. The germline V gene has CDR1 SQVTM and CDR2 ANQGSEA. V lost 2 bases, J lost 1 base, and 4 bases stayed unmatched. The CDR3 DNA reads TGCAGCGTTGAATCCCAGGGGGCGTCCTACGAGCAGTACTTC. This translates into CSVESQGASYEQYF.

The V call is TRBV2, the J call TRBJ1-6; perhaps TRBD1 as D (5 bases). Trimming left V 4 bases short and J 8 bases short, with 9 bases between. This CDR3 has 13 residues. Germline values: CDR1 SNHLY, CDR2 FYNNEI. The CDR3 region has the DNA TGTGCCAGCAGTGGACAGACTTATTCACCCCTCCACTTT. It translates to CASSGQTYSPLHF.

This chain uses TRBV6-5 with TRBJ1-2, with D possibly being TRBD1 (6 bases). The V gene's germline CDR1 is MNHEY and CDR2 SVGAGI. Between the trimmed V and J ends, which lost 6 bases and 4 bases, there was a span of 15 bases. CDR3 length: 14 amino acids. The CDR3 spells CASSALQGPYGYTF. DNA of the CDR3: TGTGCCAGCAGCGCACTACAGGGCCCCTATGGCTACACCTTC.

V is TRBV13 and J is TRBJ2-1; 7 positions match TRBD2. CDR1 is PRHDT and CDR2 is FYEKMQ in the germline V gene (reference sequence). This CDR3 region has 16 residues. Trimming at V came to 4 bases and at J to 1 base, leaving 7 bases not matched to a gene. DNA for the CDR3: TGTGCCAGCAGCTCCAGTGGGGGAGGGTCCTACAATGAGCAGTTCTTC. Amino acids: CASSSSGGGSYNEQFF.

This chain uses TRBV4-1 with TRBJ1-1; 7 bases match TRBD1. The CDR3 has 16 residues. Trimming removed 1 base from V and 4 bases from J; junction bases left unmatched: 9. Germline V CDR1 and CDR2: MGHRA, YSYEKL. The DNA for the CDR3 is TGCGCCAGCAGCCAAGCGGGAGGGGGCCAGGTCACTGAAGCTTTCTTT. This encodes CASSQAGGGQVTEAFF.